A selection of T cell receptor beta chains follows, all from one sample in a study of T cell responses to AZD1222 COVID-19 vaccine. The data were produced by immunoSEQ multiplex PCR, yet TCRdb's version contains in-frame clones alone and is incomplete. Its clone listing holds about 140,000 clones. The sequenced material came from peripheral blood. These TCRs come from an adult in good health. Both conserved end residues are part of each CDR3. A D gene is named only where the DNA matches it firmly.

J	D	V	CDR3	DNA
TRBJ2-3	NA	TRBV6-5	CASSDRGTTQYF	TGTGCCAGCAGCGACCGGGGGACTACGCAGTATTTT
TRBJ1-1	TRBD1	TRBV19	CASSIKQGAWNTEAFF	TGTGCCAGTAGTATAAAACAGGGGGCTTGGAACACTGAAGCTTTCTTT
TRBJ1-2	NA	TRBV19	CASRWGSRDYGYTF	TGTGCCAGTAGATGGGGCAGTAGGGACTATGGCTACACCTTC
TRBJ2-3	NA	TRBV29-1	CSVECEGATGGTSTDTQYF	TGCAGCGTTGAATGCGAGGGGGCGACGGGGGGAACTAGCACAGATACGCAGTATTTT
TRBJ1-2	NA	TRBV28	CASRLSGRDYGYTF	TGTGCCAGCAGACTCTCCGGGCGCGACTATGGCTACACCTTC
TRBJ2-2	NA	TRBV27	CASSFTKRDTYTTNTGELFF	TGTGCCAGCAGTTTCACCAAACGGGACACATACACTACGAACACCGGGGAGCTGTTTTTT
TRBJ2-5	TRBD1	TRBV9	CASSPTGVGRNQETQYF	TGTGCCAGCAGCCCCACAGGGGTAGGACGGAACCAAGAGACCCAGTACTTC
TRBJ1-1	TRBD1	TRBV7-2	CASSPDRGWVNTEAFF	TGTGCCAGCAGCCCGGACAGGGGGTGGGTGAACACTGAAGCTTTCTTT
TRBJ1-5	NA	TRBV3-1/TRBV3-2	CASSNHGGPGNQPQHF	TGTGCCAGCAGCAATCACGGGGGGCCAGGCAATCAGCCCCAGCATTTT
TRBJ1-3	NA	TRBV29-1	CSAHGGVNTIYF	TGCAGCGCCCACGGTGGTGTTAACACCATATATTTT
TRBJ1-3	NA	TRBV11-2	CASSFDTRSGNTIYF	TGTGCCAGCAGCTTTGACACCCGCTCTGGAAACACCATATATTTT
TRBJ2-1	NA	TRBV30	CACVIVTMEQFF	TGTGCCTGCGTGATAGTAACCATGGAGCAGTTCTTC
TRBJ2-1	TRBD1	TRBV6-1	CASSELGQGKVDEQFF	TGTGCCAGCAGTGAATTAGGACAGGGTAAAGTCGATGAGCAGTTCTTC
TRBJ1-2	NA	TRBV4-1	CASSQPPGGAGRYGYTF	TGCGCCAGCAGCCAACCCCCCGGAGGGGCAGGGCGCTATGGCTACACCTTC
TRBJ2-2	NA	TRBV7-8	CASSSKPGVGPGELFF	TGTGCCAGCAGCTCAAAACCTGGGGTGGGTCCGGGGGAGCTGTTTTTT
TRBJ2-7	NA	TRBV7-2	CASSSIKDYWVEQYF	TGTGCCAGCAGCTCTATAAAGGACTACTGGGTAGAGCAGTACTTC
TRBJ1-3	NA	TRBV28	CASSARVTHSGNTIYF	TGTGCCAGCAGTGCCCGGGTTACCCACTCTGGAAACACCATATATTTT
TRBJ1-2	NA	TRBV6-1	CASSESLGRTQANYGYTF	TGTGCCAGCAGTGAGTCTCTAGGTCGCACACAAGCTAACTATGGCTACACCTTC
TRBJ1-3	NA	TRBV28	CASSAQNVHFGNTIYF	TGTGCCAGCAGTGCCCAGAATGTTCACTTTGGAAACACCATATATTTT
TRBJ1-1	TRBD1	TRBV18	CASSTGESTEAFF	TGTGCCAGCTCAACAGGGGAAAGTACTGAAGCTTTCTTT
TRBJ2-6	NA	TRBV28	CASSKDRYSGANVLTF	TGTGCCAGCAGCAAGGACAGATACTCTGGGGCCAACGTCCTGACTTTC
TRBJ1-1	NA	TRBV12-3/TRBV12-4	CASSLRNTEAFF	TGTGCCAGCAGTCTCCGTAACACTGAAGCTTTCTTT
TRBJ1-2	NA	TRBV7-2	CASSLAGIGGYTF	TGTGCCAGCAGCTTAGCAGGGATTGGAGGCTACACCTTC
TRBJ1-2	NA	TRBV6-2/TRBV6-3	CASSSRDAKGPRGYTF	TGTGCCAGCAGTTCCCGGGACGCAAAGGGTCCACGGGGCTACACCTTC
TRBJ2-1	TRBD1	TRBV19	CASSIGRGRVRNEQFF	TGTGCCAGTAGTATTGGAAGGGGGCGCGTTAGGAATGAGCAGTTCTTC
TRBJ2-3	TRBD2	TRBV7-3	CASSLTGLVTDTQYF	TGTGCCAGCAGCTTAACCGGACTAGTGACAGATACGCAGTATTTT
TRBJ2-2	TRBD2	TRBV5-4	CASSLEAGENTGELFF	TGTGCCAGCAGCTTGGAGGCGGGGGAAAACACCGGGGAGCTGTTTTTT
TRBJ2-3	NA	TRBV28	CASSLTDSTDTQYF	TGTGCCAGCAGTTTGACGGATAGCACAGATACGCAGTATTTT
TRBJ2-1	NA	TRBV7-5	CVRSSPLYNEQFF	TGTGTCAGAAGCTCTCCCCTTTACAATGAGCAGTTCTTC
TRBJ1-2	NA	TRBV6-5	CASSYSFQNYGYTF	TGTGCCAGCAGTTACTCGTTTCAGAACTATGGCTACACCTTC
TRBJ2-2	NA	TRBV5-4	CASSLGVASGELFF	TGTGCCAGCAGCTTGGGTGTAGCGTCCGGGGAGCTGTTTTTT
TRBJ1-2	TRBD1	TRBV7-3	CASSPTGGVDYTF	TGTGCCAGCAGCCCGACAGGGGGGGTGGACTACACCTTC
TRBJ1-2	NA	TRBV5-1	CASSPDRNYGYTF	TGCGCCAGCAGCCCCGACCGAAACTATGGCTACACCTTC
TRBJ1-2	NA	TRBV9	CASSVGGPRTNYGYTF	TGTGCCAGCAGCGTAGGGGGGCCCCGAACTAACTATGGCTACACCTTC
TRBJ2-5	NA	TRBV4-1	CASSPWRGETQYF	TGCGCCAGCAGCCCCTGGCGGGGTGAGACCCAGTACTTC
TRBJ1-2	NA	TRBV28	CASSLEDYGYTF	TGTGCCAGCAGTTTGGAAGACTATGGCTACACCTTC
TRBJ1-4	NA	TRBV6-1	CASSEARPVATNEKLFF	TGTGCCAGCAGTGAAGCGAGGCCAGTTGCAACTAATGAAAAACTGTTTTTT
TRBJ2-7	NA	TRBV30	CAWSAGQYEQYF	TGTGCCTGGAGTGCGGGGCAGTACGAGCAGTACTTC
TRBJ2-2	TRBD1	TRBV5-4	CASSLVQGLGGELFF	TGTGCCAGCAGCTTGGTACAGGGGTTGGGCGGGGAGCTGTTTTTT
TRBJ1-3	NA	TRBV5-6	CASSLGTLRNTIYF	TGTGCCAGCAGCCTAGGGACACTTAGAAACACCATATATTTT
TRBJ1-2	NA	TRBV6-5	CAIKSKMGYGYTF	TGTGCCATCAAGTCCAAAATGGGCTATGGCTACACCTTC
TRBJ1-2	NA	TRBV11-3	CASSSRIGTRDGYTF	TGTGCCAGCAGTTCTCGTATCGGGACTCGCGATGGCTACACCTTC
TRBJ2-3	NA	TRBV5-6	CASSNSRLFTDTQYF	TGTGCCAGCAGCAACAGTAGGTTATTTACCGATACGCAGTATTTT
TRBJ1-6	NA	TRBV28	CASRGKRANNSPLHF	TGTGCCAGCAGAGGTAAGCGGGCGAATAATTCACCCCTCCACTTT
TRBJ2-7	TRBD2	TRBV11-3	CASSLRPGLAAYEQYF	TGTGCCAGCAGCTTACGGCCGGGACTAGCGGCTTACGAGCAGTACTTC
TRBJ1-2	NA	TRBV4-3	CASSDERGYGYTF	TGCGCCAGCAGCGACGAGAGGGGCTATGGCTACACCTTC
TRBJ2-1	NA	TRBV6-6	CASSYSPWHEQFF	TGTGCCAGCAGTTATTCCCCCTGGCATGAGCAGTTCTTC
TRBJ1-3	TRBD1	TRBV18	CASSPGQGLPSGNTIYF	TGTGCCAGCTCACCCGGACAGGGACTACCCTCTGGAAACACCATATATTTT
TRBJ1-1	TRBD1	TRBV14	CASSKGDSPYKAFF	TGTGCCAGCAGCAAAGGGGACAGCCCGTACAAAGCTTTCTTT
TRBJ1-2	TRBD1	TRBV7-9	CATVAGGNDGYTF	TGTGCCACCGTGGCAGGGGGCAACGATGGCTACACCTTC
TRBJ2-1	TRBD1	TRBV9	CASSVRDRGYNEQFF	TGTGCCAGCAGCGTCCGAGACAGGGGTTACAATGAGCAGTTCTTC
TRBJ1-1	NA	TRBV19	CASSMPRDRDTEAFF	TGTGCCAGTAGTATGCCCCGCGACAGAGACACTGAAGCTTTCTTT
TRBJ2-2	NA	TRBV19	CASSMARARTGELFF	TGTGCCAGTAGTATGGCGAGGGCGAGGACCGGGGAGCTGTTTTTT
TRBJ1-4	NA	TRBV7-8	CASSFGANEKLFF	TGTGCCAGCAGCTTTGGGGCTAATGAAAAACTGTTTTTT
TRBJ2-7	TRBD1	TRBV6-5	CASSYLLPGQGYEQYF	TGTGCCAGCAGCTACCTTCTCCCGGGACAGGGCTACGAGCAGTACTTC
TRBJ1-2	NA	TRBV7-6	CASSPSGGSGYTF	TGTGCCAGCAGTCCTAGCGGGGGGAGTGGCTACACCTTC
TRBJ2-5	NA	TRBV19	CASSPLRTANMETQYF	TGTGCCAGTAGTCCCCTTCGGACAGCGAACATGGAGACCCAGTACTTC
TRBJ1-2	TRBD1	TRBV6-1	CASSDRDRGQHYGYTF	TGTGCCAGCAGTGACCGGGACAGGGGTCAGCACTATGGCTACACCTTC
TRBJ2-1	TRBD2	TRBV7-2	CASSRRAVAGAYNEQFF	TGTGCCAGCAGCCGCCGGGCGGTGGCGGGGGCCTACAATGAGCAGTTCTTC